This T cell receptor (beta chain) originates from a study of cytotoxic CD8 clonotypes in ibrutinib-treated CLL. Across the study: IGHV unmutated 17 to 18; relapsed/refractory 11; treatment-naive around 14. Average yields of 255,043 productive templates and around 100,000 productive rearrangements characterized the samples.

Investigators sought sequencing depths of between 1 in 200,000 and 1 in 1 million T cells. Sequenced by immunoSEQ multiplex PCR; TCRdb stores in-frame clones only, minus some. The sample holds 28,000 or so clones, 62% seen once. Study findings and constraints: Progressing and sustained-remission patients had different sampling times.

Relative to its sample, this clone is medium-sized (0.01 to 0.1%). No antigen is known for it. Trimming stripped 1 base from V and 6 bases from J, with 10 bases between. In germline, CDR1 is SNHLY, CDR2 FYNNEI. The CDR3 has 14 amino acids. The rearrangement links TRBV2 to TRBJ2-1, with TRBD2 as a possible D gene (5 bases). The sample here was PBMCs, taken before ibrutinib treatment. The receptor was derived from a human donor with chronic lymphocytic leukemia. The CDR3 loop reads CASSEDSSLNEQFF. CDR3 nucleotide sequence: TGTGCCAGCAGTGAAGATTCTAGCCTCAATGAGCAGTTCTTC.